This TCR beta chain stems from a study of T cell repertoires in cytomegalovirus infection (dated by TCRdb to about 2019). For context, the study as a whole: Recently identified HLA-C-restricted CMV epitopes, whose presentation resists viral immunomodulation, were targeted by peptide stimulations together with well-studied HLA-B-restricted epitopes. Donor HLA type was relevant to the analysis, because carriage of CMV infection together with the matching HLA type was indicated by public TCR beta signatures.

Ends trimmed: V by 7 bases, J by 0 bases; bases unmatched to a gene: 4. The germline V gene (reference sequence) provides CDR1 MNHNY and CDR2 SVGAGI. The CDR3 holds 15 amino acids from the cysteine to the phenylalanine. Kept here is only the CDR3 DNA, which spans 45 bases and is read in frame from base 1. Study-wide conclusions, independent of this receptor: In both this cohort and an independent cohort of 352 donors, the cumulative frequency of public TCR beta family members distinguished carriers of CMV infection plus the relevant HLA type. In the ex vivo response, HLA-C-restricted CMV-specific TCR beta clonotypes were dominant, and in two of eight donors the single most frequent clonotype came from this HLA-C-restricted group.

For this clonotype: Its antigen is not yet known. Base qualities were left out, and no much larger clone turns up one base away.

The treatment or condition tag for this specimen amounts to: in vitro stimulation with specific CMV peptide epitopes to enrich CMV-specific T cells. Sequencing used an Illumina HiSeq 1500. TCRdb trimmed the raw reads at Q25, called clones with MiXCR and kept productive beta chains. Entries that share a CDR3 protein sequence are merged under the most common genes and DNA. The table for this sample lists about 830,000 distinct CDR3 sequences; approximately 29% of them were counted only once. The ten largest clones add up to under 15% of the sample. The chain links TRBV6-6 with TRBJ2-2; a stretch of 8 junction bases matches TRBD2. This clonotype originated in a human donor in good health (CMV status not recorded). Some clones in this sample may be carry-over from other donors' samples. Source: cultured CD8+ T cells from PBMCs, taken from culture after CMV antigen stimulation. CDR3 region: CASNQRGPNTGELFF. The DNA sequence is as follows: TGTGCCAGCAACCAGCGGGGGCCGAACACCGGGGAGCTGTTTTTT.